The rows below give T cell receptor beta chains drawn from one sample of a study of cytomegalovirus exposure and HLA in healthy donors. Profiled with immunoSEQ multiplex PCR; TCRdb holds only in-frame clones, not every one. The sample records 150,000 to 180,000 clones, around 68% being singletons. What was sequenced was PBMCs. All receptors come from a man aged 30 to 39 in good health and CMV-seronegative. The CDR3 runs from the conserved cysteine through the conserved F or W. A D gene is named only where the DNA matches it firmly. Only some rows state a clone size, as once, few, many or a class for expanded clones.

>NA|TRBJ2-3|15|TRBV28|TRBD2
TGTGCCAGCAGTTTCGGCGGGGGGGCAAAAGATACGCAGTATTTT
CASSFGGGAKDTQYF
>NA|TRBJ1-6|15|TRBV7-8|TRBD1
TGTGCCAGCAGCTTAGGACAGGGAGGCCATTCACCCCTCCACTTT
CASSLGQGGHSPLHF
>NA|TRBJ2-7|14|TRBV4-3|TRBD1
TGCGCCAGCAGCAAAGGACAGGGAGGCTACGAGCAGTACTTC
CASSKGQGGYEQYF
>NA|TRBJ2-2|16|TRBV9|TRBD2
TGTGCCAGCAGCCCCTCTCGGGCGGGGGAAACCGGGGAGCTGTTTTTT
CASSPSRAGETGELFF
>NA|TRBJ1-1|17|TRBV7-2|NA
TGTGCCAGCAGCTCTAGACAGTCCTCGACGATGAACACTGAAGCTTTCTTT
CASSSRQSSTMNTEAFF
>NA|TRBJ1-2|11|TRBV20-1|NA
TGCAGTGCCGACAGCTATTATGGCTACACCTTC
CSADSYYGYTF
>NA|TRBJ2-7|16|TRBV5-4|TRBD1
TGTGCCAGCAGCTCCTCAGGGACAGCGTCCGATTACGAGCAGTACTTC
CASSSSGTASDYEQYF
>NA|TRBJ1-4|16|TRBV5-6|NA
TGTGCCAGCAGCGCCCGGCGGCCCCTACCTAATGAAAAACTGTTTTTT
CASSARRPLPNEKLFF
>NA|TRBJ2-3|16|TRBV28|TRBD1
TGTGCCAGCAGTCCCCGTGGTCAGGGGGTTGGAGATACGCAGTATTTT
CASSPRGQGVGDTQYF
>NA|TRBJ1-5|14|TRBV6-6|NA
TGTGCCAGCAGCCGCAGGGATAGCAATCAGCCCCAGCATTTT
CASSRRDSNQPQHF
>NA|TRBJ1-2|12|TRBV10-3|NA
TGTGCCATCAGTGTGGAGGGGAATGGCTACCCCTTC
CAISVEGNGYPF
>NA|TRBJ1-4|16|TRBV7-9|TRBD1
TGTGCCAGCAGCTCCACAGGGGGCGCTTCCAATGAAAAACTGTTTTTT
CASSSTGGASNEKLFF
>few|TRBJ1-5|14|TRBV29-1|TRBD1
TGCAGCGTGGCCACCGGGACAGGGACCCAGCCCCAGCATTTT
CSVATGTGTQPQHF
>few|TRBJ1-1|15|TRBV2|NA
TGTGCCAGCAGTGAAACGACAGAGCCTAACACTGAAGCTTTCTTT
CASSETTEPNTEAFF
>once|TRBJ2-5|15|TRBV7-9|NA
TGTGCCAGCACCACTTTCGGCGACTTCCAAGAGACCCAGTACTTC
CASTTFGDFQETQYF
>few|TRBJ1-3|14|TRBV30|NA
TGTGCCTGGAGCACAGGGAACTCTGGAAACACCATATATTTT
CAWSTGNSGNTIYF
>NA|TRBJ1-1|14|TRBV14|NA
TGTGCCAGCAGCCAACAAGAGTTAAACACTGAAGCTTTCTTT
CASSQQELNTEAFF
>few|TRBJ1-1|14|TRBV5-8|NA
TGTGCCAGCAGCTTGTTTTTCGGGAACACTGAAGCTTTCTTT
CASSLFFGNTEAFF
>NA|TRBJ2-1|14|TRBV10-3|TRBD1
TGTGCCATCAGTGAGTCGACAGGGGCCAATGAGCAGTTCTTC
CAISESTGANEQFF
>once|TRBJ2-7|13|TRBV2|TRBD1
TGTGCCAGCAGGCGGGACAGGGCCTACGAGCAGTACTTC
CASRRDRAYEQYF
>NA|TRBJ2-1|18|TRBV5-4|NA
TGTGCCAGCAGCCCAAGACCAACAGGGACGAGCTCCTACAATGAGCAGTTCTTC
CASSPRPTGTSSYNEQFF
>NA|TRBJ2-1|13|TRBV5-1|TRBD1
TGCGCCAGCAGGGGGGACAGATACAATGAGCAGTTCTTC
CASRGDRYNEQFF
>few|TRBJ2-1|15|TRBV9|NA
TGTGCCAGCAGCGTAGGTCCCAGCTCCTACAATGAGCAGTTCTTC
CASSVGPSSYNEQFF
>once|TRBJ1-1|15|TRBV2|NA
TGTGCCAGCCGGTCAGATGGACTGCCGAACACTGAAGCTTTCTTT
CASRSDGLPNTEAFF
>NA|TRBJ2-1|15|TRBV27|TRBD2
TGTGCCAGCAGTTTATCGGGGGGGAGCTACAATGAGCAGTTCTTC
CASSLSGGSYNEQFF
>few|TRBJ2-3|13|TRBV2|TRBD2
TGTGCCAGCAACGGGGGGAGTCACAATACGCAGTATTTT
CASNGGSHNTQYF
>NA|TRBJ1-4|16|TRBV7-9|NA
TGTGCCAGCAGCCCGTGGACAGTTGCAACTAATGAAAAACTGTTTTTT
CASSPWTVATNEKLFF
>NA|TRBJ2-2|18|TRBV5-1|TRBD1
TGCGCCAGCAGCTTGGCCCGAGGGACAGGGATGAACACCGGGGAGCTGTTTTTT
CASSLARGTGMNTGELFF
>NA|TRBJ2-1|15|TRBV6-4|TRBD2
TGTGCCAGCAGTAGACTAGCGGGGGGGCCCAATGAGCAGTTCTTC
CASSRLAGGPNEQFF
>NA|TRBJ2-7|13|TRBV28|TRBD1
TGTGCCAGCAGTTTATTAGGGGGCCACGAGCAGTACTTC
CASSLLGGHEQYF
>few|TRBJ2-3|15|TRBV9|NA
TGTGCCAGCAGCGTACTATCTAGTAGCACAGATACGCAGTATTTT
CASSVLSSSTDTQYF
>NA|TRBJ2-2|16|TRBV7-6|TRBD1
TGTGCCAGCAGCTTAGCTTATAGGGGGCTGGCCGGGGAGCTGTTTTTT
CASSLAYRGLAGELFF
>NA|TRBJ1-5|15|TRBV15|NA
TGTGCCACCAGCTCCCAAGGCCGGGTTCCACAGCCCCAGCATTTT
CATSSQGRVPQPQHF
>NA|TRBJ2-7|16|TRBV5-6|TRBD1
TGTGCCAGCAGCTCTACCAGGACAGGGACACCCTACGAGCAGTACTTC
CASSSTRTGTPYEQYF
>NA|TRBJ1-3|14|TRBV14|TRBD1
TGTGCCAGCAGCCAGACAGGGACTGGAAACACCATATATTTT
CASSQTGTGNTIYF
>NA|TRBJ2-7|15|TRBV19|TRBD1
TGTGCCAGTAGTATGGACAGGGCCTCTTCCTACGAGCAGTACTTC
CASSMDRASSYEQYF
>NA|TRBJ1-2|14|TRBV27|TRBD1
TGTGCCAGCAGTTTATTCCAGGGGGACTATGGCTACACCTTC
CASSLFQGDYGYTF
>NA|TRBJ2-3|16|TRBV15|TRBD2
TGTGCCACCAGCAGCACGCCTAGCGGGTATACAGATACGCAGTATTTT
CATSSTPSGYTDTQYF
>once|TRBJ2-5|14|TRBV2|TRBD2
TGTGCCAGCAGTGGCGAAGCGGGGGCAGAGACCCAGTACTTC
CASSGEAGAETQYF
>once|TRBJ2-7|14|TRBV28|TRBD2
TGTGCCAGCAGTCCCCCGGGACTAGCCTACGAGCAGTACTTC
CASSPPGLAYEQYF
>NA|TRBJ1-2|14|TRBV18|NA
TGTGCCAGCTCACCACTTGCTACAGTTAATGGCTACACCTTC
CASSPLATVNGYTF